This T cell receptor (beta chain) was identified during a study of blood T cell repertoires in COVID-19. Across the study: The study drew acute and convalescent COVID-19 samples from the United States, Italy and Spain. Sources were T cells, B-cell-depleted T cells, or PBMCs; the material itself was cDNA or gDNA.

As originally analysed: Nucleated cell number was recorded as an estimate derived from reference gene primer amplification. Sequencing used immunoSEQ multiplex PCR; TCRdb keeps in-frame clones, though not all of them. The V and J calls and clone size were taken over from that table, and D and trimming were inferred from the DNA. Among fewer than 350,000 clones listed, around 85% were seen once. This clone was found once. CDR3 length equals 14 residues. V lost 7 bases to trimming and J lost 4 bases; unmatched junction nucleotides: 10. Germline V lookup: CDR1 SGHVS, CDR2 FQNEAQ. Participants in the exposed group had met a COVID-19 case in the 2 weeks before joining the study.

Sequenced input: PBMCs or T cells enriched from blood (not recorded which). The source is a young woman who had been exposed to COVID-19. The chain has TRBV7-8 and TRBJ2-7; 7 nucleotides line up with TRBD2. The chain's CDR3 is CASTSGGSVYEQYF. Here the CDR3 DNA reads TGTGCCAGCACCTCCGGGGGGTCCGTATACGAGCAGTACTTC.